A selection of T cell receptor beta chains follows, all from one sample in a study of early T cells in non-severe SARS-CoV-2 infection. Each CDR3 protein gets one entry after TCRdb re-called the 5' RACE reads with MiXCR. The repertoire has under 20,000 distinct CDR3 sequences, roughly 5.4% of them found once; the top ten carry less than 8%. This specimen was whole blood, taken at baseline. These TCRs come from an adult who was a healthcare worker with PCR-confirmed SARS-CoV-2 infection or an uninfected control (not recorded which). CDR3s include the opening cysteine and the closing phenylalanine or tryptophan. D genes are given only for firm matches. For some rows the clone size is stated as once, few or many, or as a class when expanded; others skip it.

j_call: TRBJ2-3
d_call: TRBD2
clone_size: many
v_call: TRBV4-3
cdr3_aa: CASSQDLYGRGGGRTDTQYF
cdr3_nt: TGCGCCAGCAGCCAAGATCTATACGGTCGCGGGGGGGGACGCACAGATACGCAGTATTTT

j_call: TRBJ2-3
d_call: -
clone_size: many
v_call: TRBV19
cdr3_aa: CASSMSQDFAQYF
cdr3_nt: TGTGCCAGTAGTATGAGCCAGGACTTTGCGCAGTATTTT

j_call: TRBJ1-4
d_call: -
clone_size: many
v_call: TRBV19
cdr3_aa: CASSIVNGEKLFF
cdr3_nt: TGTGCCAGTAGTATAGTAAATGGTGAAAAACTGTTTTTT

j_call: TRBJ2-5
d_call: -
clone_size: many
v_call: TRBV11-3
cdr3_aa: CASSLRLEGETQYF
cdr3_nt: TGTGCCAGCAGCCTCCGCCTCGAGGGGGAGACCCAGTACTTC

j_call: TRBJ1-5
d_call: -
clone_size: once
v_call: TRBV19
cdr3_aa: CASSIAGKDQPQHF
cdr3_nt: TGTGCCAGTAGTATAGCTGGGAAGGATCAGCCCCAGCATTTT

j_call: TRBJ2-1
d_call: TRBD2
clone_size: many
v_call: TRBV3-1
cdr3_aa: CASSWTSGDNEQFF
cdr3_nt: TGTGCCAGCAGTTGGACTAGCGGGGATAATGAGCAGTTCTTC

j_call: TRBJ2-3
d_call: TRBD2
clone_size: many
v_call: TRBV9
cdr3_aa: CASSQGLAVYF
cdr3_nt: TGTGCCAGCAGCCAGGGACTAGCGGTGTATTTT

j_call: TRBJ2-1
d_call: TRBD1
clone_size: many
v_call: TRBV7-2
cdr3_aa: CASSPRQGAIEQFF
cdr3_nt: TGTGCCAGCAGCCCAAGACAGGGGGCGATTGAGCAGTTCTTC

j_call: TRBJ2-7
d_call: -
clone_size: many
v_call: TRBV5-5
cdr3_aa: CASSPKDASYEQYF
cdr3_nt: TGTGCCAGCAGCCCCAAGGACGCTTCCTACGAGCAGTACTTC

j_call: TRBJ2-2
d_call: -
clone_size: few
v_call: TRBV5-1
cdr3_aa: CASSPGGLPGELFF
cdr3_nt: TGCGCCAGCAGCCCTGGGGGATTGCCCGGGGAGCTGTTTTTT

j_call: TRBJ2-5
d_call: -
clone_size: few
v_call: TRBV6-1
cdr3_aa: CASSESRTPLEETQYF
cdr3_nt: TGTGCCAGCAGTGAAAGCCGTACACCCCTCGAAGAGACCCAGTACTTC

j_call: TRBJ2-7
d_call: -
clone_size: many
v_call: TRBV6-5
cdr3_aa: CASSYEEWSEQYF
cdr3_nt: TGTGCCAGCAGTTACGAGGAATGGAGCGAGCAGTACTTC

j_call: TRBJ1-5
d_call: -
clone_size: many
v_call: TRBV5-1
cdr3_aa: CASRVTDSSNQPQHF
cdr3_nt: TGCGCCAGCAGGGTCACTGACTCTAGCAATCAGCCCCAGCATTTT

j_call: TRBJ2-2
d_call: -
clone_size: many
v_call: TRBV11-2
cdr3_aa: CASSTQTTGELFF
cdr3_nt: TGTGCCAGCAGCACCCAGACCACCGGGGAGCTGTTTTTT

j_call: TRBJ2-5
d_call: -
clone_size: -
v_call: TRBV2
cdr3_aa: CASSSGTRPGTQYF
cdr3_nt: TGTGCCAGCAGTTCCGGGACTCGTCCAGGGACCCAGTACTTC

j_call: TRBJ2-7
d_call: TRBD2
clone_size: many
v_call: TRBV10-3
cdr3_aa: CATTSSGEGYEQYF
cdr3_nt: TGTGCCACTACCTCTAGCGGGGAGGGGTACGAGCAGTACTTC

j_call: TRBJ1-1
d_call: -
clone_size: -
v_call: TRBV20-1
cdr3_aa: CSARDALIGGRTEAFF
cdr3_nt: TGCAGTGCTAGAGATGCCCTTATCGGGGGTCGGACTGAAGCTTTCTTT

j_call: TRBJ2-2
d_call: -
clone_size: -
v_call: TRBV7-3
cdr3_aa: CASSSSPPGLTGELFF
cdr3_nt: TGTGCCAGCAGCTCGAGTCCCCCCGGCCTTACCGGGGAGCTGTTTTTT

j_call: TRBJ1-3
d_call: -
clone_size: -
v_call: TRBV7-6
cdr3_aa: CASSPYRVAENTIYF
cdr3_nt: TGTGCCAGCAGCCCATACAGGGTTGCTGAAAACACCATATATTTT

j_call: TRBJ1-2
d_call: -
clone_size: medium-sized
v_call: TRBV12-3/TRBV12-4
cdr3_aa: CASSLAQFSGYTF
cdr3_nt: TGTGCCAGCAGTTTGGCACAGTTCTCTGGCTACACCTTC

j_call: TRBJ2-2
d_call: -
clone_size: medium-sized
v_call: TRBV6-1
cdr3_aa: CASSDWKNTGELFF
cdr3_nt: TGTGCCAGCAGTGACTGGAAGAACACCGGGGAGCTGTTTTTT

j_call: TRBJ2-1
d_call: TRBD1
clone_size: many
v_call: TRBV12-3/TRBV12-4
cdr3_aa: CASSRTAGTGDNEQFF
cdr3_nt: TGTGCCAGCAGTCGGACGGCCGGGACAGGGGATAATGAGCAGTTCTTC

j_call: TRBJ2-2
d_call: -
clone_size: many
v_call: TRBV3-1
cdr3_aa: CASSQDLNRYTGELFF
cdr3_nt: TGTGCCAGCAGCCAAGATCTTAACCGGTACACCGGGGAGCTGTTTTTT

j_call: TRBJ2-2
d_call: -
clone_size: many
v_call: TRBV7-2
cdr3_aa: CASTLGVALLAGELFF
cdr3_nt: TGTGCCAGCACCCTCGGGGTAGCTTTATTGGCCGGGGAGCTGTTTTTT

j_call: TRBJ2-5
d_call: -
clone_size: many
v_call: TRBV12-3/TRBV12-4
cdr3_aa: CASSLAGGQETQYF
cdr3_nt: TGTGCCAGCAGTTTGGCAGGCGGGCAAGAGACCCAGTACTTC

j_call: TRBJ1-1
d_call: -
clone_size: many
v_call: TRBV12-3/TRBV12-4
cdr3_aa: CASSFDSRYTEAFF
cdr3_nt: TGTGCCAGCAGTTTCGACAGCAGATACACTGAAGCTTTCTTT

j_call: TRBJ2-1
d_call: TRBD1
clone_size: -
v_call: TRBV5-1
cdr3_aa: CASSLVQGAESLFF
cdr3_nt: TGCGCCAGCAGCTTGGTACAGGGGGCTGAGTCTTTGTTCTTC

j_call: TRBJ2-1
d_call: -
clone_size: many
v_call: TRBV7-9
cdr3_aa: CASSLGGLPGNEQFF
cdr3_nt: TGTGCCAGCAGCTTAGGAGGGTTGCCGGGCAATGAGCAGTTCTTC

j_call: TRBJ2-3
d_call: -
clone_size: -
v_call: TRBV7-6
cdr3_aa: CFSSLGGGPTDTQYF
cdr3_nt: TGTTTCAGCAGCTTAGGAGGGGGACCCACAGATACGCAGTATTTT

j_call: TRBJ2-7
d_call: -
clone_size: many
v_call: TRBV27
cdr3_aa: CASSLTSSGIYEQYF
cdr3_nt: TGTGCCAGCAGCCTGACCTCGTCCGGGATCTACGAGCAGTACTTC

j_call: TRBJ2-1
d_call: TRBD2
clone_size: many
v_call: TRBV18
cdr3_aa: CASSSRTSGGINTNEQFF
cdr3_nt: TGTGCCAGCTCATCCCGGACTAGCGGGGGGATAAACACGAATGAGCAGTTCTTC

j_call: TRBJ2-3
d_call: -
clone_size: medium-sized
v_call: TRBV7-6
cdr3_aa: CASSLGRGRDTQYF
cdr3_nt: TGTGCCAGCAGCTTAGGACGGGGGCGTGATACGCAGTATTTT

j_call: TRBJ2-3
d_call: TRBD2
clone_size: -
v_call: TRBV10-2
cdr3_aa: CASMEFGGRTSTDTQYF
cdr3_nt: TGCGCCAGCATGGAGTTTGGCGGGAGGACTAGCACAGATACGCAGTATTTT

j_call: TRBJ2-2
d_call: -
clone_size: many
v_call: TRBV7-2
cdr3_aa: CASSLPLLMELFF
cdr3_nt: TGTGCCAGCAGCTTACCCCTCTTGATGGAGCTGTTTTTT

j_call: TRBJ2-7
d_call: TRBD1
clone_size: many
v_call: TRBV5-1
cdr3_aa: CASSFAGTGRYEQYF
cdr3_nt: TGCGCCAGCAGCTTCGCCGGGACAGGGAGATACGAGCAGTACTTC

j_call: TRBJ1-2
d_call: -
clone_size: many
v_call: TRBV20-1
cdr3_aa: CSAPEELSGYTF
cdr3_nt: TGCAGTGCCCCCGAGGAGTTGAGTGGCTACACCTTC

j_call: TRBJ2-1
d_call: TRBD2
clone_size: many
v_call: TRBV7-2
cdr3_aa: CASSLGGTSGGAEQFF
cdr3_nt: TGTGCCAGCAGCTTAGGTGGGACTAGCGGGGGGGCGGAGCAGTTCTTC

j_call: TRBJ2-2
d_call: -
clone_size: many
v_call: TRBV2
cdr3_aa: CASRTQHTGELFF
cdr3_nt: TGTGCCAGCAGAACCCAGCACACCGGGGAGCTGTTTTTT

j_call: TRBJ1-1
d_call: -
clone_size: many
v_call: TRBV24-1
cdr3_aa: CATSGSRRSEAFF
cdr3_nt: TGTGCCACCAGTGGGAGCAGGAGGTCTGAAGCTTTCTTT

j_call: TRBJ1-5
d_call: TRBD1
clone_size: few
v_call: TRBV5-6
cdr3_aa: CASSMGQGDSNQPQHF
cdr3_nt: TGTGCCAGCAGCATGGGACAGGGAGATAGCAATCAGCCCCAGCATTTT

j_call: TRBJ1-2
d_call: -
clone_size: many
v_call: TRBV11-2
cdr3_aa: CASSLGYSGPTF
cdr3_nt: TGTGCCAGCAGCTTAGGGTACTCGGGTCCCACCTTC

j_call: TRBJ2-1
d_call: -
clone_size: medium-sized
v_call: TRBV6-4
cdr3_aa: CASSGPSDVDEQFF
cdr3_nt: TGTGCCAGCAGTGGGCCTTCGGATGTGGATGAGCAGTTCTTC

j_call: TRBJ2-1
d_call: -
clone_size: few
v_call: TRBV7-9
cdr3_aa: CASSLGASLLTLYNEQFF
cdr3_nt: TGTGCCAGCAGCTTAGGAGCCAGCCTCCTCACGTTATACAATGAGCAGTTCTTC

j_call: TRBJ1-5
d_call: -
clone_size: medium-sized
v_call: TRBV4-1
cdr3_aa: CASSQDTRVGTSNQPQHF
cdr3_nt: TGCGCCAGCAGCCAAGATACGCGGGTCGGGACTAGCAATCAGCCCCAGCATTTT

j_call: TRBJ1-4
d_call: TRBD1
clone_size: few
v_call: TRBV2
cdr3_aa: CASSDGTGQTNEKLFF
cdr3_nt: TGTGCCAGCAGTGATGGGACAGGCCAAACAAATGAAAAACTGTTTTTT

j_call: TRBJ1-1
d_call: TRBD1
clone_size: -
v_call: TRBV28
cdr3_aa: CASSYHRGDTEAFF
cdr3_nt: TGTGCCAGCAGTTACCACAGGGGGGACACTGAAGCTTTCTTT

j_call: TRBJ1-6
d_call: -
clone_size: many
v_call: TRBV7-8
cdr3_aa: CASSPRGTRGNSPLHF
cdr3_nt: TGTGCCAGCAGCCCCCGGGGGACCCGAGGCAATTCACCCCTCCACTTT

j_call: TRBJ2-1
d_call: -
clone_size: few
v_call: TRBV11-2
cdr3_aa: CASRTTRGRTQREQFF
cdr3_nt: TGTGCCAGCAGAACAACCCGGGGACGCACTCAGAGGGAGCAGTTCTTC

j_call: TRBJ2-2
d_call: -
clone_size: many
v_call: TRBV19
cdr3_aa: CASSTSLYGGELFF
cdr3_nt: TGTGCCAGTAGTACGTCACTATACGGCGGGGAGCTGTTTTTT

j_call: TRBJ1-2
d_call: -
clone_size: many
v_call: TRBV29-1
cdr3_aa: CSVAGTEDSIYGYTF
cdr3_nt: TGCAGCGTCGCTGGGACGGAAGATTCCATCTATGGCTACACCTTC